The present entry profiles one T cell receptor beta chain with its context. Measured with immunoSEQ multiplex PCR; TCRdb has only the in-frame clones, and not every one. Found here are about 2 million clones, roughly 95% of them singletons; the top ten hold 0.9% to 1.5%. The sample originates from a study of shared clonotypes between healthy human individuals. The CDR3 sequence is 18 residues long. J gave up 6 bases and V 4 bases, and 15 bases lay outside the gene matches. Germline CDR1 and CDR2: SGHVS and FQNEAQ. Naive CD8 cells lacked CD45RO, underwent positive selection for CCR7 and left out terminally differentiated effector memory CD45RA+ cells.

Input material: naive CD8+ T cells sorted from blood. The chain recombines TRBV7-8 with TRBJ2-2; 9 bases are a match to TRBD1. The TCR sequence derives from a man younger than 35 in good health. CDR3 protein: CASSSSSEGQGNAGELFF. The CDR3 DNA reads TGTGCCAGCAGCTCCTCCTCGGAGGGACAGGGTAATGCCGGGGAGCTGTTTTTT.